The TCR beta chain described here comes from a study of shared clonotypes between healthy human individuals. Regarding this clone: Other DNA variants within this sample encode the same CDR3.

Clones were sequenced by immunoSEQ multiplex PCR, and TCRdb holds only the in-frame ones, with some missing. This table has 2 million to 2.5 million clones, roughly 92% appearing once. The sample comprised naive CD4+ T cells from PBMCs. Subset indicated: CD45RA+ positively selected. The source is a man aged 18 to 29 in good health. Some clones in this sample may be carry-over from other donors' samples.

The CDR3 loop reads CASSRDRNTGELFF. Here the CDR3 DNA reads TGTGCCAGCAGCCGGGACAGAAACACCGGGGAGCTGTTTTTT. The chain recombines TRBV2 with TRBJ2-2, with 7 bases aligning to TRBD1. The CDR3 length is 14 residues. The V gene's germline CDR1 is SNHLY and CDR2 FYNNEI. The V gene end was trimmed by 6 bases and the J gene end by 2 bases; junction bases not matched to a gene: 3. Full variable domain (rest looked up from reference TRBV2 and TRBJ2-2): EPEVTQTPSHQVTQMGQEVILRCVPISNHLYFYWYRQILGQKVEFLVSFYNNEISEKSEIFDDQFSVERPDGSNFTLKIRSTKLEDSAMYFCASSRDRNTGELFFGEGSRLTVL.